This T cell receptor beta chain was documented in a study of PD-L1 blockade in urothelial cancer. Clones were read by immunoSEQ multiplex PCR, and TCRdb kept only the in-frame ones, dropping some. The sample lists tens of thousands of clones, around 90% occurring once. CDR1 MNHEY and CDR2 SVGAGI come from the germline V gene. CDR3 size: 13 residues. V lost 6 bases, J lost 6 bases, and 14 bases lay in between. Documented time point: pretreatment peripheral blood. This clone was seen only a few times. This receptor was identified in a man in his fifties or sixties with urothelial cancer. The material sequenced was PBMCs, taken around atezolizumab (anti-PD-L1) treatment. V is TRBV6-5 and J is TRBJ1-2; D is possibly TRBD1 (6 bases). The CDR3 DNA reads as TGTGCCAGCAGGGAACAGGGCAGTGATGGCTACACCTTC. Translation: CASREQGSDGYTF.